The 18 T cell receptor beta chains presented below share a single source sample, sequenced in a study of brain T cells in children with intractable seizures. Specified time point: blood from clinic visit 5 months post-surgery; TSC patient then seizure free. The method was immunoSEQ multiplex PCR; TCRdb's version includes in-frame clones alone and lacks a portion of them. The profile covers hundreds of thousands of clones, with 93% appearing a single time and 5.5% to 6% taken by the ten largest. Sequencing used peripheral blood, obtained 4 to 5 months after surgery. The receptor set was obtained from a boy under two years old with tuberous sclerosis and intractable seizures.

This sequence joins TRBV7-3 and TRBJ1-1; 9 bases map to TRBD1. This CDR3 is built from 16 residues. V dropped 2 bases and J dropped 4; count of bases not matched to a gene: 8. Germline CDR1 reads SGHTA; CDR2 reads FQGTGA. The CDR3 region is CASSLAGQGGGTEAFF. The CDR3 DNA sequence: TGTGCCAGCAGCTTAGCGGGACAGGGAGGGGGCACTGAAGCTTTCTTT.

The chain employs TRBV7-6 and TRBJ2-5; 10 nucleotides align to TRBD2. This CDR3 region has 16 residues. V gave up 4 bases and J gave up 1 base; unmatched junction bases: 6. Looked up from germline, CDR1 is SGHVS and CDR2 is FNYEAQ. CDR3 protein: CASSSVAGGLQETQYF. The CDR3 DNA is TGTGCCAGCAGCTCAGTAGCGGGGGGCCTCCAAGAGACCCAGTACTTC.

This rearrangement joins TRBV6-5 to TRBJ1-2, with 7 nucleotides matching TRBD1. Trimming removed 4 bases from V and 7 bases from J; junction bases left unmatched: 6. Germline CDR1 is MNHEY and CDR2 is SVGAGI. This CDR3 region has 13 residues. CDR3 coding DNA: TGTGCCAGCAGTTCCGGGACAGCGGGTGGCTACACCTTC. Residues: CASSSGTAGGYTF.

CDR3 DNA: TGTGCCAGCAGCCCGCGTAATAGCCCGACTAGTGGCTACACCTTC. Protein sequence: CASSPRNSPTSGYTF. This sequence joins TRBV3-1 (or the pseudogene TRBV3-2) and TRBJ1-2; D gene ambiguous. The length of the CDR3 is 15 residues. V gave up 4 bases and J gave up 7 bases, with 19 bases separating them. Germline V gene data show CDR1 as LGHDT and CDR2 as YNNKEL (reference sequence).

The CDR3 spells CASSRMTGELNTEAFF. The CDR3 DNA follows: TGCGCCAGCAGCCGAATGACAGGTGAACTGAACACTGAAGCTTTCTTT. The rearrangement links TRBV5-1 to TRBJ1-1; possibly TRBD1 for D (6 bases). Deletions cut 4 bases from V and 0 bases from J, with 16 bases between. The germline V gene encodes CDR1 SGHRS and CDR2 YFSETQ. The CDR3 has 16 amino acids.

The V call is TRBV2, the J call TRBJ1-3; 8 bases agree with TRBD1. CDR1 and CDR2 (germline): SNHLY, FYNNEI. The CDR3 is 16 residues long. The V segment lost 6 bases and the J segment 0 bases; nucleotides outside the gene matches: 7. This CDR3 is CASRETGVLSGNTIYF. The CDR3 coding sequence is TGTGCCAGCAGAGAGACAGGGGTTCTCTCTGGAAACACCATATATTTT.

The rearrangement uses TRBV23-1 and TRBJ1-5; no definite D call. TRBV23-1 is known as an ORF, though its function is uncertain. The CDR3 sequence is 19 residues long. V was shortened by 0 bases and J by 0 bases, with 18 bases between the two germline ends. CDR3 region: CASSQSRTPGSYSNQPQHF. The CDR3 coding sequence is TGCGCCAGCAGTCAATCAAGGACGCCCGGGAGTTATAGCAATCAGCCCCAGCATTTT.

As to this clone: The sample contains more than one DNA sequence encoding this CDR3. The chain has TRBV9 and TRBJ2-1; no reliable D call. V gave up 0 bases and J gave up 8 bases, with 6 bases separating them. There are 12 residues in the CDR3. The V gene's germline CDR1 is SGDLS and CDR2 YYNGEE. Here the CDR3 reads CASSVGGDEQFF. CDR3 DNA: TGTGCCAGCAGCGTAGGGGGTGATGAGCAGTTCTTC.

The rearrangement links TRBV28 to TRBJ1-2; tentatively, D is TRBD1 (5 bases). CDR3 size: 18 residues. V was shortened by 7 bases and J by 0 bases, with 24 bases between the two germline ends. Germline V gene sequence: CDR1 MDHEN, CDR2 SYDVKM. The CDR3 sequence: CASTSMGKGALANYGYTF. The CDR3 DNA reads as TGTGCCAGCACCTCCATGGGGAAAGGGGCACTAGCTAACTATGGCTACACCTTC.

The genes are TRBV4-2 and TRBJ2-1; D is unresolved. The CDR3 consists of 13 residues. The V end lost 2 bases, the J end lost 4 bases, and 6 bases lay between the germline ends. Germline loops: CDR1 LGHNA, CDR2 YNFKEQ. The CDR3 bases are TGTGCCAGCAGCCAACTAAAATACAATGAGCAGTTCTTC. It codes for CASSQLKYNEQFF.

The V call is TRBV6-5, the J call TRBJ1-2, with a weak D call TRBD1 (6 bases). Between the trimmed V and J ends, which lost 2 bases and 5 bases, there was a span of 15 bases. This CDR3 contains 15 residues. Germline CDR1 is MNHEY and CDR2 is SVGAGI. In DNA form, the CDR3 reads TGTGCCAGCAGTTACGGGGGACAAGGGTTTTATGGCTACACCTTC. It encodes CASSYGGQGFYGYTF.

The chain uses TRBV19 and TRBJ2-1; maybe TRBD1 (6 bases). Per the germline V gene, CDR1 is LNHDA and CDR2 is SQIVND (reference sequence). V was pared by 5 bases and J by 4 bases, with 15 bases between. The CDR3 is 15 residues long. CDR3 loop: CASSLSLGAYNEQFF. In DNA, the CDR3 is TGTGCCAGTAGTCTGTCGTTGGGGGCTTACAATGAGCAGTTCTTC.

V gene TRBV6-5 combines with J gene TRBJ2-5, with a weak D call TRBD1 (5 bases). This CDR3 is 15 amino acids long. Germline CDR1 and CDR2: MNHEY and SVGAGI. Trimming removed 6 bases from V and 2 bases from J, with 16 bases in between. The CDR3 loop is CASSPDDSLQETQYF. As DNA, the CDR3 is TGTGCCAGCAGCCCAGACGACAGCCTTCAAGAGACCCAGTACTTC.

The rearrangement joins TRBV19 to TRBJ1-2; 7 bases match TRBD1. In germline, CDR1 is LNHDA, CDR2 SQIVND (reference sequence). Losses at the gene ends were 8 bases for V and 4 bases for J; bases not matched to a gene: 7. The CDR3 is 13 residues long. The CDR3 nucleotides read TGTGCCAGTTACAGGGGCCTTGGCTATGGCTACACCTTC. Translated, it gives CASYRGLGYGYTF.

The chain combines TRBV4-1 with TRBJ2-5, with D perhaps TRBD2 (6 bases). The V gene's germline CDR1 is MGHRA and CDR2 YSYEKL. V was clipped by 2 bases and J by 1 base, with 8 bases between them. This CDR3 contains 14 residues. The chain's CDR3 is CASSQSGFQETQYF. CDR3 bases: TGCGCCAGCAGCCAAAGCGGGTTCCAAGAGACCCAGTACTTC.

The rearrangement joins TRBV7-9 to TRBJ2-7; the D gene is possibly TRBD2 (6 bases). Germline CDR1 and CDR2: SEHNR and FQNEAQ (reference sequence). V lost 4 bases to trimming and J lost 3 bases, with 16 bases between them. There are 15 residues in the CDR3. The CDR3 loop reads CASSSTGGAYYEQYF. The CDR3 region has the DNA TGTGCCAGCAGCTCGACCGGCGGGGCCTACTACGAGCAGTACTTC.

Written as DNA, the CDR3 is TGTGCCTGGAGTCTCACAGCACCCGTGTACGAGCAGTACTTC. It translates to CAWSLTAPVYEQYF. The chain couples TRBV30 to TRBJ2-7; D uncertain. The CDR3 sequence is 14 residues long. Germline V gene sequence: CDR1 GTSNPN, CDR2 SVGIG (reference sequence). Trimming removed 2 bases from V and 4 bases from J, with 15 bases in between.

The genes are TRBV6-6 and TRBJ1-2; 7 bases line up with TRBD1. Trimming removed 7 bases from V and 2 bases from J; junction bases left unmatched: 4. The CDR3 extends over 13 amino acids. Looked up from germline, CDR1 is MNHNY and CDR2 is SVGAGI (reference sequence). CDR3 region: CASIETGNYGYTF. CDR3 DNA sequence: TGTGCCAGCATCGAGACAGGGAACTATGGCTACACCTTC.